The T cell receptor beta chain under discussion was sequenced for a study of Ad26.COV2.S vaccination and SARS-CoV-2 variants. Study-level findings and limits: Post-vaccination spike-specific CD8+ and CD4+ T cell responses reportedly had substantial breadth. Vaccine recipients surpassed placebo recipients in spike-specific TCR breadth.

The repertoire was sequenced with immunoSEQ multiplex PCR; TCRdb's copy has only in-frame clones and lacks some. This sample has approximately 360,000 clones, with 83% found just once. CDR1 SEHNR and CDR2 FQNEAQ come from the germline V gene (reference sequence). The V gene lost 7 bases and the J gene lost 1 base, with 11 bases spanning the gap. The CDR3 covers 13 residues. Sample treatment: about 20 received Ad26.COV2.S at low or high dose, single or two shots; roughly 5 received placebo; per-sample allocation not given. All samples were drawn on day 63, counting from the first vaccine or placebo injection. Whoever gave the sample was an adult aged 18-55 years in Boston. This clone has just a few counts. No antigen is known for it.

This specimen was peripheral blood, taken in a trial of Ad26.COV2.S vaccine versus placebo. V and J are TRBV7-9 and TRBJ2-7, with a possible D match to TRBD2 (6 bases). The TCR sequence derives from a person aged 18 to 59 who received the Ad26.COV2.S COVID-19 vaccine or a placebo. The CDR3 coding sequence is TGTGCCAGCATGGGGGGACGGTCCTACGAGCAGTACTTC. Residues: CASMGGRSYEQYF.